This note documents a single T cell receptor (beta chain) sequence. What it recognizes is unknown. This CDR3 comprises 15 residues. Germline V CDR1 and CDR2: SGDLS, YYNGEE. The V end lost 4 bases, the J end lost 3 bases, and 16 bases lay between the germline ends. Using genomic DNA as the template, TCR beta VDJ and CDR3 profiling was carried out. TCRdb reanalysed the reads using MiXCR and keeps one entry per CDR3 protein. Of 90,000 to 120,000 distinct CDR3 sequences in the sample, approximately 49% were seen once. This specimen comes from a study of CD8+CD57+ T cells in acquired aplastic anemia. On the study more broadly: The study obtained an average of about 3.2 ug of DNA from sorted CD4+ and CD8+ cells. Reads per healthy sample averaged roughly 9.9 million (CD4+) and approximately 12 million (CD8+).

Broader study findings: Researchers reported that CD8+ Simpson's diversity was not significantly different in patients versus controls. The same twenty-nine CD8+ CDR3 sequences occurred in patients and in controls.

Material for sequencing was sorted CD4+, CD8+, or CD8+CD57+ T cells (not recorded which) from PBMCs. The chain combines TRBV9 with TRBJ1-2; D gene ambiguous. The receptor was derived from a human donor in good health, serving as a control. Here the CDR3 DNA reads TGTGCCAGCAGCCCCCCCCAAGAGGGCTACTATGGCTACACCTTC. Residues: CASSPPQEGYYGYTF. Filled out from reference TRBV9 and TRBJ1-2, the complete variable domain reads DSGVTQTPKHLITATGQRVTLRCSPRSGDLSVYWYQQSLDQGLQFLIQYYNGEERAKGNILERFSAQQFPDLHSELNLSSLELGDSALYFCASSPPQEGYYGYTFGSGTRLTVV.